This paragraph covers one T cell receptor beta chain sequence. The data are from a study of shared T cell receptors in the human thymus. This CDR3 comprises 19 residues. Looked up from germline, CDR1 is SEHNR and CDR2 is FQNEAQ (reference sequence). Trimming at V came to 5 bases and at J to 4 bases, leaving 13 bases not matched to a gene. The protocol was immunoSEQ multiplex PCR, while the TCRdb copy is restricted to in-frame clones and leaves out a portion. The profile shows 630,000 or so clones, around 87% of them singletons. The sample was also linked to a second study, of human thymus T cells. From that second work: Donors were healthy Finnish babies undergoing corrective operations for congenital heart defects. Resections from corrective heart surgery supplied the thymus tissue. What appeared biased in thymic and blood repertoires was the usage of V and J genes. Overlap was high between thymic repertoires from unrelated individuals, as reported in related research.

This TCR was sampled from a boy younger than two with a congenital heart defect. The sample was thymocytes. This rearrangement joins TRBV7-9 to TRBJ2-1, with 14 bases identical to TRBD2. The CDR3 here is CASSPRLAGGVMGYNEQFF. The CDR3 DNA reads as TGTGCCAGCAGCCCCCGACTAGCGGGAGGGGTCATGGGATACAATGAGCAGTTCTTC.